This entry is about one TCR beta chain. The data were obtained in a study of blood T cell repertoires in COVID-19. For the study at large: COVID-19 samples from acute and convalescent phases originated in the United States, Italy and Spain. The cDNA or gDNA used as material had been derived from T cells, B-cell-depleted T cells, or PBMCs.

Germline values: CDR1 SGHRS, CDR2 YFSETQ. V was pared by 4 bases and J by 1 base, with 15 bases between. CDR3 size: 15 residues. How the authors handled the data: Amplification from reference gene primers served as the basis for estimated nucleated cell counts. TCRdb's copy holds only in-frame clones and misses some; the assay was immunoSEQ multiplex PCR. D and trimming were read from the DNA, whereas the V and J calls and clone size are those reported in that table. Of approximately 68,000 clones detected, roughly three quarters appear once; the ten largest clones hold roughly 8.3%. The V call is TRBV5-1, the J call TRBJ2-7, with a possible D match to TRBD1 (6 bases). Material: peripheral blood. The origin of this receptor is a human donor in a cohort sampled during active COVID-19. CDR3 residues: CASSTPTTGSYEQYF. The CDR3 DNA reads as TGCGCCAGCAGCACGCCCACGACAGGATCCTACGAGCAGTACTTC.